These 31 T cell receptor beta chains came from one sample sequenced in a study of PD-1 blockade in classical Hodgkin lymphoma. After autologous stem cell transplantation all patients relapsed, and prior brentuximab vedotin exposure differed between cohorts. The repertoire was sequenced with immunoSEQ multiplex PCR; TCRdb's copy has only in-frame clones and lacks some. Of approximately 100,000 clones listed, approximately 90% were seen once; the top ten hold under 8.5%. This sample comprised peripheral blood mononuclear cells (PBMCs), obtained before the second cycle of nivolumab. The receptors were sampled from a human donor with classical Hodgkin lymphoma.

The CDR3 DNA reads as TGTGCCAGCAGCTTAGATCTGGCTAGCGGGGAGCGAGGGGCCCAGTACTTC. Protein product: CASSLDLASGERGAQYF. The chain employs TRBV11-2 and TRBJ2-5, with TRBD2 matching over 9 bases. In germline, CDR1 is SGHAT, CDR2 FQNNGV. The CDR3 is made up of 17 amino acids. V shed 0 bases, J shed 9 bases, and the junction held 14 bases outside the gene matches.

This chain uses TRBV5-1 with TRBJ2-7, with a weak D call TRBD1 (7 bases). The CDR3 runs 16 residues. The germline CDR1 and CDR2 sequences are SGHRS and YFSETQ. V was cut by 0 bases and J by 0 bases, with 13 bases left in between. DNA of the CDR3: TGCGCCAGCAGCTTGGAGGGCAGGGGGGTCTCCTACGAGCAGTACTTC. This gives the protein CASSLEGRGVSYEQYF.

This rearrangement joins TRBV7-2 to TRBJ2-3; possible D gene TRBD2, 6 bases. This CDR3 has 15 residues. CDR1 SGHTA and CDR2 FQGNSA come from the germline V gene. V lost 2 bases and J lost 2, with 11 bases in between. The CDR3 nucleotides are TGTGCCAGCAGCTTAATTGCGGGGACCACAGATACGCAGTATTTT. It encodes CASSLIAGTTDTQYF.

This chain uses TRBV23-1 with TRBJ1-5; TRBD1 is a possible D gene (5 bases). TRBV23-1 is an ORF for which the function is uncertain. Between the trimmed V and J ends, which lost 6 bases and 6 bases, there was a span of 24 bases. The CDR3 runs to 17 residues. DNA of the CDR3: TGCGCCAGCAGAACAACCCAATCAGGGTTGAAAGGTCAGCCCCAGCATTTT. Translation gives CASRTTQSGLKGQPQHF.

The chain couples TRBV28 to TRBJ2-1; 7 bases line up with TRBD2. There are 15 residues in the CDR3. V shed 3 bases and J 2 bases; nucleotides not matched to a gene: 4. Germline V lookup: CDR1 MDHEN, CDR2 SYDVKM. CDR3 sequence reads: CASSLGGIPYNEQFF. The CDR3 DNA reads as TGTGCCAGCAGTTTGGGAGGGATTCCCTACAATGAGCAGTTCTTC.

The chain joins TRBV14 to TRBJ2-7; unclear D gene. The V gene's germline CDR1 is SGHDN and CDR2 FVKESK. V gave up 4 bases and J gave up 2 bases, with 9 bases separating them. The CDR3 is made up of 13 amino acids. For the CDR3, the DNA is TGTGCCAGCAGCCCAGAGTGGGCCTACGAGCAGTACTTC. Translating gives CASSPEWAYEQYF.

This clone came up a few times. The chain uses TRBV7-2 and TRBJ1-4; unclear D gene. The CDR3 covers 15 residues. The V and J ends lost 5 bases and 1 base respectively, with 11 bases between them. Germline V gene sequence: CDR1 SGHTA, CDR2 FQGNSA. The CDR3 spells CASSPVKGTNEKLFF. The CDR3 DNA follows: TGTGCCAGCAGCCCCGTTAAGGGAACTAATGAAAAACTGTTTTTT.

The CDR3 here is CASSLNRGSYNEQFF. As DNA, the CDR3 is TGTGCCAGCAGCTTAAACAGGGGCTCCTACAATGAGCAGTTCTTC. The gene calls are TRBV11-3 and TRBJ2-1, with 7 positions matching TRBD1. Trimming took 2 bases from V and 0 from J; bases not matched to a gene: 1. Looked up from germline, CDR1 is SGHNT and CDR2 is YENEEA. The CDR3 is 15 residues long.

The chain combines TRBV9 with TRBJ2-7; 12 positions match TRBD2. The CDR3 has 15 residues. With V trimmed by 2 bases and J by 3 bases, 3 bases remained unmatched. CDR1 is SGDLS, CDR2 YYNGEE, per germline. Written as DNA, the CDR3 is TGTGCCAGCAGCGTGGGGGGACTAGCGGGCTACGAGCAGTACTTC. Its translation: CASSVGGLAGYEQYF.

The chain is built from TRBV21-1 and TRBJ1-6; the listed D gene, TRBD1, was not tested against the DNA. TRBV21-1 has pseudogene status. The CDR3 has 20 amino acids. This chain's CDR3 is CASSKVARRVSGNYNSPLHF. The CDR3 nucleotides are TGTGCCAGCAGCAAAGTTGCACGCAGGGTCTCAGGAAACTATAATTCACCCCTCCACTTT.

The J gene is TRBJ1-3, the V gene TRBV18; no firm D call. V lost 1 base to trimming and J lost 0 bases, with 7 bases between them. The germline V gene has CDR1 KGHSH and CDR2 LQKENI. This CDR3 contains 15 residues. CDR3 sequence: CASSPLLSSGNTIYF. CDR3 DNA sequence: TGTGCCAGCTCACCACTCCTAAGCTCTGGAAACACCATATATTTT.

The rearrangement links TRBV7-8 to TRBJ2-3, with 8 bases matching TRBD2. The V segment lost 2 bases and the J segment 2 bases; nucleotides outside the gene matches: 9. Looked up from germline, CDR1 is SGHVS and CDR2 is FQNEAQ. CDR3 length: 17 residues. CDR3 sequence reads: CASSLLARGANTDTQYF. The CDR3 bases are TGTGCCAGCAGCTTACTCGCGCGGGGGGCAAACACAGATACGCAGTATTTT.

The V call is TRBV6-1, the J call TRBJ2-7; D gene uncertain. V lost 8 bases and J lost 7, with 18 bases in between. CDR1 is MNHNS and CDR2 is SASEGT in the germline V gene. The CDR3 runs 13 residues. The DNA for the CDR3 is TGTGCCAGCTTCAGTGGTCCCTCGCGGGAGCAGTACTTC. Translated: CASFSGPSREQYF.

This clone was observed a handful of times. One end of the junction does not line up with germline, which may come from a read error. This chain connects TRBV7-2 to TRBJ1-2, with a weak D call TRBD1 (5 bases). Germline loops: CDR1 SGHTA, CDR2 FQGNSA. This CDR3 is 11 amino acids long. The CDR3 nucleotides are TGTGCCAGCAGCTTAACACCAGGGCTTCACTTC. Its protein product is CASSLTPGLHF. Based on the CDR3 plus reference TRBV7-2 and TRBJ1-2, the full variable domain is GAGVSQSPSNKVTEKGKDVELRCDPISGHTALYWYRQSLGQGLEFLIYFQGNSAPDKSGLPSDRFSAERTGGSVSTLTIQRTQQEDSAVYLCASSLTPGLHFGSGTRLTVV.

The chain links TRBV19 to TRBJ2-7; D gene ambiguous. The CDR3 contains 14 residues. Germline V gene sequence: CDR1 LNHDA, CDR2 SQIVND (reference sequence). Between the trimmed V and J ends, which lost 10 bases and 3 bases, there was a span of 19 bases. The CDR3 protein is CATSGRTADYEQYF. The CDR3, as DNA: TGTGCCACCTCCGGTAGGACGGCCGACTACGAGCAGTACTTC.

The count of this clone is one. The rearrangement joins TRBV6-1 to TRBJ2-7; D unresolved. CDR3 size: 14 residues. Germline loops: CDR1 MNHNS, CDR2 SASEGT. Trimming removed 6 bases from V and 7 bases from J, with 19 bases in between. CDR3: CASSHDWISREQYF. The CDR3 region has the DNA TGTGCCAGCAGCCACGACTGGATCTCTAGAGAGCAGTACTTC.

The J gene is TRBJ2-7, the V gene TRBV7-7; 8 bases line up with TRBD1. Per germline, CDR1 SSHAT and CDR2 FNYEAQ (reference sequence). V shed 5 bases and J 6 bases; nucleotides not matched to a gene: 6. CDR3 length: 13 amino acids. CDR3 nucleotides: TGTGCCAGCAGCCGGGACAGGAGGGGCGAGCAGTACTTC. Its protein is CASSRDRRGEQYF.

The rearrangement uses TRBV4-1 and TRBJ2-1, with 9 bases identical to TRBD2. CDR1 MGHRA and CDR2 YSYEKL come from the germline V gene. Trimming took 2 bases from V and 4 from J; bases not matched to a gene: 9. This CDR3 spans 17 amino acids. DNA of the CDR3: TGCGCCAGCAGCCAAACTCGCTTTCTAGCGGGATACAATGAGCAGTTCTTC. It codes for CASSQTRFLAGYNEQFF.

The chain is built from TRBV13 and TRBJ1-5, with 7 bases matching TRBD1. The CDR3 contains 17 residues. After removal of 2 bases from V and 0 bases from J, the junction contained 7 bases not matched to a gene. Germline V gene sequence: CDR1 PRHDT, CDR2 FYEKMQ (reference sequence). CDR3 region: CASSLSRDSYSNQPQHF. DNA for the CDR3: TGTGCCAGCAGCTTAAGCCGGGACAGCTATAGCAATCAGCCCCAGCATTTT. The full variable domain, in which reference TRBV13 and TRBJ1-5 provide the parts outside the CDR3, is AAGVIQSPRHLIKEKRETATLKCYPIPRHDTVYWYQQGPGQDPQFLISFYEKMQSDKGSIPDRFSAQQFSDYHSELNMSSLELGDSALYFCASSLSRDSYSNQPQHFGDGTRLSIL.

The chain uses TRBV4-2 and TRBJ2-1; 10 nucleotides match TRBD2. The ends lost 4 bases at V and 5 bases at J; junction bases unmatched: 17. The CDR3 runs to 19 residues. Germline-derived CDR1 and CDR2 are LGHNA and YNFKEQ. The CDR3 loop reads CASSPQDPLAGATNNEQFF. The CDR3 coding sequence is TGTGCCAGCAGCCCACAAGATCCTCTAGCGGGGGCCACTAACAATGAGCAGTTCTTC.

The chain employs TRBV19 and TRBJ1-4; 7 nucleotides agree with TRBD1. This CDR3 has 14 residues. The germline CDR1 and CDR2 sequences are LNHDA and SQIVND (reference sequence). V lost 7 bases, J lost 5 bases, and 7 bases stayed unmatched. The CDR3 loop is CASKGAGWNEKLFF. In DNA form, the CDR3 reads TGTGCCAGTAAGGGGGCAGGATGGAATGAAAAACTGTTTTTT.

V usage is TRBV2 and J usage is TRBJ2-1; a possible D gene is TRBD1 (6 bases). Trimming took 5 bases from V and 0 from J, leaving 11 bases between them. Germline V lookup: CDR1 SNHLY, CDR2 FYNNEI. CDR3 length: 15 amino acids. The CDR3 sequence: CASSWDTSSYNEQFF. In DNA form, the CDR3 reads TGTGCCAGCAGTTGGGACACGAGCTCCTACAATGAGCAGTTCTTC.

This clone has only one observation. The chain couples TRBV15 to TRBJ1-2; D is perhaps TRBD1 (5 bases). The CDR3 spans 14 residues. Trimming left V 0 bases short and J 8 bases short, with 13 bases between. Germline V CDR1 and CDR2: LNHNV, YYDKDF (reference sequence). The CDR3 protein is CATSRDPAGRGYTF. In DNA, the CDR3 is TGTGCCACCAGCAGAGATCCGGCAGGGAGGGGCTACACCTTC.

The chain carries TRBV5-4 and TRBJ2-7, with 8 nucleotides matching TRBD2. The CDR3 is 16 residues long. Trimming at V came to 4 bases and at J to 4 bases, leaving 13 bases not matched to a gene. Germline V gene sequence: CDR1 SGHNT, CDR2 YYREEE (reference sequence). The CDR3 protein is CASSLNPQRGSYEQYF. The DNA for the CDR3 is TGTGCCAGCAGCCTCAACCCCCAGCGGGGGAGTTACGAGCAGTACTTC.

This clone was counted between two and nine times. The rearrangement uses TRBV6-7 and TRBJ1-3; no reliable D call. TRBV6-7 is given ORF status, its function remaining uncertain. Trimming removed 10 bases at V and 4 bases at J, with 14 bases between. The CDR3 has 13 residues. The CDR3 DNA sequence: TGTGCCAATTTACCCGAGTGGGGAAACACCATATATTTT. This encodes CANLPEWGNTIYF.

This clone was counted a few times. Here the CDR3 reads CASSLGDTYNSPLHF. CDR3 DNA: TGTGCCAGCAGCTTAGGGGACACCTATAATTCACCCCTCCACTTT. The chain links TRBV7-9 to TRBJ1-6, with D tentatively TRBD1 (6 bases). Germline V gives CDR1 SEHNR, CDR2 FQNEAQ (reference sequence). V was trimmed by 1 base and J by 2 bases, leaving 6 bases between them. There are 15 residues in the CDR3.

The genes are TRBV2 and TRBJ1-1; perhaps TRBD1 as D (6 bases). V was pared by 2 bases and J by 11 bases, with 18 bases between. The germline V gene encodes CDR1 SNHLY and CDR2 FYNNEI. The length of the CDR3 is 14 residues. CDR3 sequence (DNA): TGTGCCAGCAGTGAACGCAGGGTGGACCAGGGGGCTTTCTTT. The encoded protein is CASSERRVDQGAFF.

This clone was found a few times. The rearrangement links TRBV7-9 to TRBJ2-7; no definite D call. Germline V gene sequence: CDR1 SEHNR, CDR2 FQNEAQ (reference sequence). Trimming took 5 bases from V and 5 from J, leaving 7 bases between them. The CDR3 is made up of 11 amino acids. CDR3 loop: CASSPIHEQYF. The CDR3 DNA reads as TGTGCCAGCAGCCCTATCCACGAGCAGTACTTC. The variable domain in full, completed from reference TRBV7-9 and TRBJ2-7, reads DTGVSQNPRHKITKRGQNVTFRCDPISEHNRLYWYRQTLGQGPEFLTYFQNEAQLEKSRLLSDRFSAERPKGSFSTLEIQRTEQGDSAMYLCASSPIHEQYFGPGTRLTVT.

This clone was seen once. The genes are TRBV27 and TRBJ2-2; tentatively, D is TRBD1 (5 bases). Germline V lookup: CDR1 MNHEY, CDR2 SMNVEV (reference sequence). V dropped 5 bases and J dropped 4 bases, with 17 bases sitting between them. CDR3 size: 16 residues. CDR3 DNA sequence: TGTGCCAGCAGTCCGACAGTTCTTTCGGGCACCGGGGAGCTGTTTTTT. Its translation: CASSPTVLSGTGELFF.

This clone showed up just a few times. The V call is TRBV18, the J call TRBJ1-2, with D hard to call. This CDR3 has 16 amino acids. V gave up 1 base and J gave up 6 bases, with 18 bases separating them. Germline-derived CDR1 and CDR2 are KGHSH and LQKENI. CDR3: CASSPLGPPRVDGYTF. The DNA for the CDR3 is TGTGCCAGCTCACCACTAGGGCCACCAAGGGTGGATGGCTACACCTTC.

The J gene is TRBJ2-3, the V gene TRBV29-1, with 10 positions matching TRBD1. The V gene end was trimmed by 6 bases and the J gene end by 4 bases; junction bases not matched to a gene: 1. CDR1 and CDR2 (germline): SQVTM, ANQGSEA. The CDR3 is 12 amino acids. The CDR3 loop reads CSVTGGADTQYF. CDR3 DNA: TGCAGCGTGACAGGGGGCGCAGATACGCAGTATTTT.